This TCR delta chain was identified during a study of gamma-delta chains in newborns, infants, children. Study overall: Microbial exposure reportedly drives polyclonal innate γδ T cell expansion after birth.

Germline V gene data show CDR1 as GEAIGNYY and CDR2 as EKD. The CDR3 is 19 amino acids. Trimming cost V 1 base and J 2 bases, with 25 bases left between them. TCRdb re-called the reads with CATT. The sample contains 9,200 or so delta-chain clones, approximately 22% of which appear only once. This clonotype originated in a child who was a newborn, infant or young child, either healthy, febrile or measles-vaccinated (not recorded which). This chain uses TRDV2 with TRDJ1; maybe TRDD3 (6 bases). Sequenced input: blood. The CDR3 nucleotides are TGTGCCTGTGACACAATCCGAACTCCGGGGGGGACCCCTACCGATAAACTCATCTTT. It is translated as CACDTIRTPGGTPTDKLIF.